Each of the 24 T cell receptor beta chains below was sequenced from the same sample in a study of T cells in Graves' hyperthyroidism and ophthalmopathy. RNA transcripts were the template for amplifying TCR beta CDR3 regions. The primer set for the first-round RT-PCR of the TCR CDR3 was HTBI. Using its own MiXCR run on the multiplex PCR reads, TCRdb lists one record per CDR3 protein. Of 400,000 or so distinct CDR3 sequences listed, around an eighth were seen once; the top ten hold 28%. Sequenced material: blood. Every receptor here comes from a man aged 50-59 years with Graves' ophthalmopathy.

The chain uses TRBV5-8 and TRBJ2-1; maybe TRBD2 (6 bases). CDR3 size: 16 residues. Germline CDR1 SGHTS, CDR2 YDEGEE. Trimming left V 4 bases short and J 6 bases short, with 20 bases between. The CDR3 region is CASSPNPPGTGNEQFF. The CDR3 coding sequence is TGTGCCAGCAGCCCAAACCCGCCAGGGACTGGCAATGAGCAGTTCTTC. Complete variable domain (other parts from reference TRBV5-8 and TRBJ2-1): EAGVTQSPTHLIKTRGQQATLRCSPISGHTSVYWYQQALGLGLQFLLWYDEGEERNRGNFPPRFSGRQFPNYSSELNVNALELEDSALYLCASSPNPPGTGNEQFFGPGTRLTVL.

The rearrangement links TRBV6-2 or TRBV6-3 to TRBJ1-1; D remains unclear. Germline CDR1 is MNHEY and CDR2 is SVGEGT. V was shortened by 7 bases and J by 1 base, with 10 bases between the two germline ends. CDR3 length: 13 amino acids. CDR3 sequence: CASKKGWNTEAFF. In nucleotides, the CDR3 is TGTGCCAGCAAGAAGGGTTGGAACACTGAAGCTTTCTTT.

The chain has TRBV18 and TRBJ1-3; 7 positions agree with TRBD1. This CDR3 has 17 amino acids. CDR1 and CDR2 from the germline V gene are KGHSH and LQKENI. Trimming at V came to 3 bases and at J to 3 bases, leaving 11 bases not matched to a gene. The CDR3 nucleotides read TGTGCCAGCTCACCCCCCCGGGCAGGGGGTAGTGGAAACACCATATATTTT. Residues: CASSPPRAGGSGNTIYF.

This clonotype has at least ten counts. The chain joins TRBV5-8 to TRBJ2-1; D remains unclear. The germline gives CDR1 SGHTS, CDR2 YDEGEE. V lost 3 bases to trimming and J lost 1 base, with 14 bases between them. The CDR3 totals 16 residues. CDR3 loop: CASSSQTSLSYNEQFF. The CDR3 bases are TGTGCCAGCAGCTCCCAAACTTCCCTATCCTACAATGAGCAGTTCTTC.

This clonotype was counted ten times or more. The V call is TRBV5-1, the J call TRBJ2-7; 8 bases line up with TRBD1. J gave up 5 bases and V 0 bases, and 4 bases lay outside the gene matches. This CDR3 has 14 amino acids. The germline CDR1 and CDR2 sequences are SGHRS and YFSETQ. The CDR3 reads CASSLGQGANEQYF. CDR3 DNA: TGCGCCAGCAGCTTGGGGCAGGGGGCGAACGAGCAGTACTTC. The whole variable domain, remainder taken from reference TRBV5-1 and TRBJ2-7, is KAGVTQTPRYLIKTRGQQVTLSCSPISGHRSVSWYQQTPGQGLQFLFEYFSETQRNKGNFPGRFSGRQFSNSRSEMNVSTLELGDSALYLCASSLGQGANEQYFGPGTRLTVT.

The sample holds many counts of this clonotype. The CDR3 protein is CSVAGGGRRTDTQYF. The CDR3 nucleotides are TGCAGCGTTGCAGGAGGGGGCAGGCGCACAGATACGCAGTATTTT. V gene TRBV29-1 combines with J gene TRBJ2-3; the D gene is possibly TRBD1 (7 bases). The CDR3 is 15 amino acids. Germline CDR1 and CDR2: SQVTM and ANQGSEA. The V end was cut by 4 bases, the J end by 1 base, with 15 bases between.

This clonotype showed up many times. The genes are TRBV28 and TRBJ2-2; perhaps D is TRBD1 or TRBD2 (5 bases each). With 5 bases removed from V and 5 bases from J, the gap between germline ends came to 21 bases. This CDR3 has 17 residues. The germline CDR1 and CDR2 sequences are MDHEN and SYDVKM. The CDR3 is CASSVPGTDEFTGELFF. DNA of the CDR3: TGTGCCAGCAGTGTCCCCGGGACGGACGAGTTTACCGGGGAGCTGTTTTTT.

This clonotype was observed many times. The CDR3 here is CASRRTGGENTEAFF. Here the CDR3 DNA reads TGTGCCAGTCGGCGTACAGGGGGAGAGAACACTGAAGCTTTCTTT. The genes are TRBV19 and TRBJ1-1, with 8 bases matching TRBD1. Germline V gene lookup returns CDR1 LNHDA and CDR2 SQIVND (reference sequence). J gave up 1 base and V 8 bases, and 9 bases lay outside the gene matches. The CDR3 contains 15 residues.

This clonotype was recorded many times. The CDR3 here is CASSTDYQETQYF. CDR3 in DNA: TGTGCCAGCAGCACGGACTACCAAGAGACCCAGTACTTC. The rearrangement joins TRBV7-2 to TRBJ2-5, with TRBD2 as a possible D gene (5 bases). The germline gives CDR1 SGHTA, CDR2 FQGNSA. Trimming took off 5 bases at V and 0 bases at J, with 7 bases between the two ends. CDR3 size: 13 residues.

The table lists this clonotype with a few counts. The chain employs TRBV9 and TRBJ2-1; 7 bases line up with TRBD2. Germline CDR1 SGDLS, CDR2 YYNGEE. Trimming took 5 bases from V and 2 from J; bases not matched to a gene: 7. The CDR3 spans 15 residues. CDR3 sequence (DNA): TGTGCCAGCAGTCGGGCGGGAGCGGCCTACAATGAGCAGTTCTTC. This codes for CASSRAGAAYNEQFF.

Of note for this clonotype: Relative to the germline gene, one junction end is altered; a read error may explain this. This sequence joins TRBV4-1 and TRBJ2-7, with D possibly being TRBD1 or TRBD2 (5 bases each). CDR3 size: 15 residues. Germline V gene data show CDR1 as MGHRA and CDR2 as YSYEKL. CDR3 coding DNA: TGCGCCAGCAGCCAAGATTGGGGGACCAGGAACGAGCTGTACTTC. Translating gives CASSQDWGTRNELYF.

This clonotype was detected ten times or more. V and J are TRBV20-1 and TRBJ2-7, with 9 positions matching TRBD2. CDR1 is DFQATT and CDR2 is SNEGSKA in the germline V gene (reference sequence). The V gene end was trimmed by 5 bases and the J gene end by 4 bases; junction bases not matched to a gene: 6. The CDR3 totals 13 residues. The CDR3 loop is CSAFSSGNYEQYF. The CDR3 DNA reads as TGCAGTGCTTTCTCTAGCGGGAATTACGAGCAGTACTTC.

This clonotype occurred a few times. Here the CDR3 reads CASSSNPGQGRGETQYF. Written as DNA, the CDR3 is TGTGCCAGCAGTTCTAATCCCGGACAGGGACGAGGGGAGACCCAGTACTTC. This sequence joins TRBV28 and TRBJ2-5; the match to TRBD1 covers 8 bases. The CDR3 is 17 residues long. Germline values: CDR1 MDHEN, CDR2 SYDVKM. The trim removed 4 bases at V and 5 bases at J, leaving 15 bases unmatched.

This clonotype was detected only a few times. The chain links TRBV20-1 to TRBJ2-1; D might be TRBD1 (5 bases). Between the trimmed V and J ends, which lost 6 bases and 1 base, there was a span of 13 bases. CDR1 and CDR2 (germline): DFQATT, SNEGSKA (reference sequence). This CDR3 has 14 amino acids. CDR3 sequence: CSAERRGSYNEQFF. DNA of the CDR3: TGCAGTGCAGAGCGTAGGGGTTCCTACAATGAGCAGTTCTTC.

This clonotype was picked up many times. The V and J genes are TRBV6-1 and TRBJ2-3; 8 bases match TRBD2. Looked up from germline, CDR1 is MNHNS and CDR2 is SASEGT. V shed 5 bases and J 0 bases; nucleotides not matched to a gene: 16. The CDR3 has 19 residues. CDR3 nucleotides: TGTGCCAGCAGTAAGCTGGTCGGGAGGGAATCCCCGAGCACAGATACGCAGTATTTT. Encoded protein: CASSKLVGRESPSTDTQYF.

This clonotype was counted at least ten times. This rearrangement joins TRBV6-1 to TRBJ2-3, with D possibly being TRBD1 or TRBD2 (5 bases each). Germline V CDR1 and CDR2: MNHNS, SASEGT. V lost 7 bases to trimming and J lost 2 bases, with 10 bases between them. This CDR3 has 13 residues. In DNA form, the CDR3 reads TGTGCCAGCACTGAGGGGAACACAGATACGCAGTATTTT. Protein: CASTEGNTDTQYF.

This clonotype was found many times. V usage is TRBV20-1 and J usage is TRBJ2-3; 12 nucleotides align to TRBD2. The germline CDR1 and CDR2 sequences are DFQATT and SNEGSKA (reference sequence). V shed 1 base and J 3 bases; nucleotides not matched to a gene: 2. The CDR3 has 15 amino acids. The CDR3 is CSARGGLAGTDTQYF. CDR3 in DNA: TGCAGTGCTAGAGGCGGACTAGCGGGAACAGATACGCAGTATTTT.

This clonotype has ten or more counts. The rearrangement links TRBV18 to TRBJ2-5; TRBD1 matches at 7 bases. CDR3 size: 16 residues. Germline V gives CDR1 KGHSH, CDR2 LQKENI. V lost 6 bases, J lost 3 bases, and 13 bases stayed unmatched. The CDR3 DNA is TGTGCCAGCTCCCGATGGGGCGTAGGGGGCGAAGAGACCCAGTACTTC. Residues: CASSRWGVGGEETQYF.

This clonotype turned up a few times. The chain joins TRBV14 to TRBJ2-1; 9 bases line up with TRBD1. Per germline, CDR1 SGHDN and CDR2 FVKESK. The CDR3 contains 16 residues. The V gene end was trimmed by 0 bases and the J gene end by 7 bases; junction bases not matched to a gene: 7. CDR3 coding DNA: TGTGCCAGCAGCCAAGATTCCGGGACAGGGTTTAATGAGCAGTTCTTC. It specifies CASSQDSGTGFNEQFF.

The chain combines TRBV29-1 with TRBJ2-6; 9 positions agree with TRBD1. CDR1 is SQVTM and CDR2 is ANQGSEA in the germline V gene. J was trimmed by 3 bases and V by 7 bases; bases with no gene match: 4. This CDR3 region has 14 residues. The CDR3: CSAQGALGANVLTF. In nucleotides, the CDR3 is TGCAGCGCACAGGGGGCGCTTGGGGCCAACGTCCTGACTTTC. Complete variable domain (other parts from reference TRBV29-1 and TRBJ2-6): SAVISQKPSRDICQRGTSLTIQCQVDSQVTMMFWYRQQPGQSLTLIATANQGSEATYESGFVIDKFPISRPNLTFSTLTVSNMSPEDSSIYLCSAQGALGANVLTFGAGSRLTVL.

The chain combines TRBV29-1 with TRBJ2-1; D remains unclear. Germline V CDR1 and CDR2: SQVTM, ANQGSEA. Trimming left V 0 bases short and J 8 bases short, with 11 bases between. The CDR3 covers 13 residues. The DNA for the CDR3 is TGCAGCGTTGAAGATCTAAGGCAGGATGAGCAGTTCTTC. It codes for CSVEDLRQDEQFF.

The gene calls are TRBV6-1 and TRBJ2-1, with 9 bases matching TRBD2. The CDR3 is 16 amino acids. The germline gives CDR1 MNHNS, CDR2 SASEGT. With V trimmed by 5 bases and J by 7 bases, 12 bases remained unmatched. The CDR3 region has the DNA TGTGCCAGCAGTTTTCTGACTAGCGGAGTAGGGAATGAGCAGTTCTTC. It codes for CASSFLTSGVGNEQFF.

This clonotype was picked up many times. This rearrangement joins TRBV4-2 to TRBJ2-1, with 7 nucleotides matching TRBD2. Germline V gives CDR1 LGHNA, CDR2 YNFKEQ. V trimming: 3 bases; J trimming: 10 bases; junction bases outside the gene matches: 9. The length of the CDR3 is 14 residues. This chain's CDR3 is CASSQGGGVEEQFF. The CDR3 coding sequence is TGTGCCAGCAGCCAGGGGGGAGGGGTAGAAGAGCAGTTCTTC.

This clonotype came up many times. The gene calls are TRBV3-1 and TRBJ1-6, with a tentative D call TRBD1 (5 bases). Germline V gives CDR1 LGHDT, CDR2 YNNKEL (reference sequence). Trimming took 6 bases from V and 7 from J, leaving 13 bases between them. The CDR3 runs 14 residues. In nucleotides, the CDR3 is TGTGCCAGCAGGTACTCAGGGTCAAATTCACCCCTCCACTTT. This gives the protein CASRYSGSNSPLHF.